This T cell receptor (beta chain) came from a study of regulatory T cells in long-lasting Graves disease. Arm-PCR with iRepertoire HTBI primers amplified the CDR3 regions for these TCR beta libraries. TCRdb re-analysed the multiplex PCR reads in MiXCR, keeping a single row per CDR3 protein. The data contain about 660,000 distinct CDR3 sequences, 25% to 35% of them singletons. Time point here: persistent/refractory GD, antithyroid drugs over 5 years with positive TRAb. With RNA extracted from PBMCs as input, the TCR library was made. V shed 3 bases and J shed 8 bases, with 20 bases lying between them. This CDR3 comprises 15 residues. Germline CDR1 reads SGHTS; CDR2 reads YDEGEE.

J is TRBJ1-1 and V is TRBV5-8, with D possibly TRBD1 on 6 matching bases. The source was peripheral blood mononuclear cells (PBMCs), collected when the disease was refractory, from a patient treated with antithyroid drugs. The sequence derives from a female donor with Graves disease. CDR3 in amino acids: CASSSDSDGTLEAFF. The CDR3 DNA follows: TGTGCCAGCAGCTCGGACAGCGACGGCACACTGGAAGCTTTCTTT.